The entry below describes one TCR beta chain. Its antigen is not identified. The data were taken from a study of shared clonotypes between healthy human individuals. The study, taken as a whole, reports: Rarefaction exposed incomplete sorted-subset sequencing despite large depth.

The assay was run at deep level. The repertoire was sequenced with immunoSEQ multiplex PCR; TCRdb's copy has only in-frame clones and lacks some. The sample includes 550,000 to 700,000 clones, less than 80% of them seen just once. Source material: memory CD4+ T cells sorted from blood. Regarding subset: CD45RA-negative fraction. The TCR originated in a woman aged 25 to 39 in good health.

CDR3 sequence: CASTDWRSHEQYF. Written as DNA, the CDR3 is TGTGCCAGCACCGATTGGCGTTCCCACGAGCAGTACTTC. The chain uses TRBV28 and TRBJ2-7; D gene uncertain. This CDR3 is built from 13 residues. The V and J ends lost 7 bases and 5 bases respectively, with 15 bases between them. The germline V gene encodes CDR1 MDHEN and CDR2 SYDVKM.